The clone carrying this T cell receptor (gamma chain) was found many times. Its antigen is not known. With only one base between it and a far larger clone, this is likely a read error. This sample also contains other DNA sequences that code for the same CDR3. The data are from a study of γδ T cells in repeated Plasmodium falciparum infection. Study outcomes and limitations: Vdelta2-negative gammadelta repertoires appeared less diverse and less shared in Malian than Australian children.

This CDR3 contains 14 residues. CDR1 is GITISATS, CDR2 ISYDGTV, per germline (reference sequence). TCRdb re-called the multiplex PCR reads with CATT. The data hold 20,000 to 30,000 gamma-chain clones, with 3% observed a single time. Bulk repertoires came from Vgamma9/Vdelta2+ or Vdelta2-negative gammadelta T cells flow-sorted from PBMC. The sequence derives from a pool of human donors (malaria-infected and uninfected, not separated). The V gene is TRGV9; the J gene was not called. The sequenced sample consisted of gamma-delta T cells from blood. The CDR3 DNA is TGTGCCTTGTGGGAGGGGGCTAGTTATTATAAAAAACTCTTT. Residues: CALWEGASYYKKLF.